The sample holds a few counts of the clone carrying this TCR beta chain. Regarding time point: peripheral blood 6 weeks after treatment start. V was clipped by 3 bases and J by 5 bases, with 13 bases between them. Germline-derived CDR1 and CDR2 are SGHTA and FQGNSA. The CDR3 is 14 residues long. These data originate in a study of PD-L1 blockade in urothelial cancer. Data came from immunoSEQ multiplex PCR; TCRdb stores just in-frame clones and leaves some out. The data contain about 36,000 clones, about four fifths of them singletons. The source of this sequence is a man in his forties or fifties with urothelial cancer. The source was PBMCs, collected around atezolizumab (anti-PD-L1) treatment. The chain joins TRBV7-2 to TRBJ2-5; possible D gene TRBD2, 6 bases. CDR3 sequence: CASSFDGGSETQYF. In nucleotides, the CDR3 is TGTGCCAGCAGCTTCGACGGGGGATCGGAGACCCAGTACTTC.